The 2 T cell receptor beta chains listed next were all sequenced from one sample in a study of PD-1 blockade in classical Hodgkin lymphoma. Data came from immunoSEQ multiplex PCR; TCRdb stores just in-frame clones and leaves some out. The repertoire includes around 92,000 clones, about 83% of them detected once, and 15% to 20% sits in the top ten. This sample's time point: cycle 4 day 1 (C4D1), after 6 weeks of nivolumab. There was relapse after autologous stem cell transplantation in every patient, and there was variation in brentuximab vedotin exposure. Here the sequenced sample was peripheral blood mononuclear cells (PBMCs), taken before the fourth cycle of nivolumab. The receptor source for this set is a human donor with classical Hodgkin lymphoma.

The V gene is TRBV19, the J gene TRBJ1-2, with 7 bases lining up with TRBD1. After removal of 6 bases from V and 1 base from J, the junction contained 8 bases not matched to a gene. The CDR3 length is 15 residues. CDR1 and CDR2 from the germline V gene are LNHDA and SQIVND (reference sequence). CDR3: CASSPGGTRNYGYTF. The CDR3 bases are TGTGCCAGTAGCCCAGGGGGGACCCGTAACTATGGCTACACCTTC.

The chain joins TRBV10-3 to TRBJ1-2; 9 nucleotides agree with TRBD1. The CDR3 length is 14 residues. V lost 5 bases to trimming and J lost 8 bases; unmatched junction nucleotides: 9. The germline V gene has CDR1 ENHRY and CDR2 SYGVKD. The CDR3 loop is CAISSGTGTLGYTF. The CDR3 DNA sequence: TGTGCCATCAGTTCCGGGACAGGGACGTTAGGCTACACCTTC.